What follows are 27 T cell receptor beta chains derived from one specimen sequenced in a study of radiation and T cells in renal cell carcinoma. Time point specified: blood 4 weeks post-SBRT, at nephrectomy. Documented treatment: 15 Gy SBRT to primary tumor, nephrectomy 4 weeks later. Sequencing was performed with immunoSEQ multiplex PCR; in TCRdb, only in-frame clones are kept and a portion is missing. Among around 180,000 clones, about 85% were seen once, and the ten largest hold 11%. Sequenced here: blood, sampled from a patient whose treatment included radiotherapy and nephrectomy. The receptors were sampled from a woman in her forties or fifties with renal cell carcinoma.

This clone occurred a few times. The genes are TRBV11-2 and TRBJ1-1; D is ambiguous. CDR1 and CDR2 from the germline V gene are SGHAT and FQNNGV. V lost 1 base and J 4 bases, leaving 10 bases between the germline ends. This CDR3 comprises 14 residues. This chain's CDR3 is CASSLGSRVTEAFF. The CDR3, as DNA: TGTGCCAGCAGCTTAGGCTCTAGAGTCACTGAAGCTTTCTTT.

This clone was observed once. The chain links TRBV4-1 to TRBJ2-7; weak D call: TRBD1 (6 bases). Germline values: CDR1 MGHRA, CDR2 YSYEKL. The CDR3 length is 15 residues. Trimming removed 4 bases at V and 2 bases at J, with 15 bases between. CDR3 in DNA: TGCGCCAGCAGCCCCCAACTGGGGGCCACCTACGAGCAGTACTTC. This codes for CASSPQLGATYEQYF.

A few counts support this clone. The chain employs TRBV6-1 and TRBJ1-1; 9 bases fit TRBD1. CDR3 length: 14 amino acids. The V segment lost 7 bases and the J segment 7 bases; nucleotides outside the gene matches: 10. CDR1 and CDR2 (germline): MNHNS, SASEGT. CDR3 protein: CASIIGQGSSEAFF. The CDR3 DNA is TGTGCCAGCATCATAGGACAGGGGTCCAGTGAAGCTTTCTTT.

The chain recombines TRBV18 with TRBJ1-1; tentatively, D is TRBD1 (6 bases). The CDR3 has 15 amino acids. CDR1 KGHSH and CDR2 LQKENI come from the germline V gene. V lost 3 bases to trimming and J lost 0 bases, with 11 bases between them. In DNA, the CDR3 is TGTGCCAGCTCACCGGGTGGACAGATGAACACTGAAGCTTTCTTT. Its translation is CASSPGGQMNTEAFF.

The J gene is TRBJ1-4, the V gene TRBV6-5; D unresolved. CDR3 size: 15 residues. Looked up from germline, CDR1 is MNHEY and CDR2 is SVGAGI. The germline V and J ends were trimmed by 6 bases and 0 bases, with 11 bases remaining between them. The CDR3 coding sequence is TGTGCCAGCAGCGGCGGACTTGCAACTAATGAAAAACTGTTTTTT. Amino acids: CASSGGLATNEKLFF.

CDR3 DNA sequence: TGTGCCAGCAGCTTTAGGGGTAGCTACACCTTC. Translation: CASSFRGSYTF. J is TRBJ1-2 and V is TRBV7-9; D possibly corresponds to TRBD1 (5 bases). Between the trimmed V and J ends, which lost 3 bases and 9 bases, there was a span of 8 bases. The CDR3 spans 11 residues. Germline CDR1 and CDR2: SEHNR and FQNEAQ (reference sequence).

The genes are TRBV29-1 and TRBJ2-3; TRBD2 aligns across 7 bases. V shed 4 bases and J 3 bases; nucleotides not matched to a gene: 4. This CDR3 has 13 residues. Germline lookup yields CDR1 SQVTM and CDR2 ANQGSEA. The CDR3 coding sequence is TGCAGCGTTGTGGTGGGGGGGACAGATACGCAGTATTTT. This sequence encodes CSVVVGGTDTQYF.

The chain is built from TRBV10-3 and TRBJ1-2; D gene uncertain. The ends were cut back, 1 base at V and 8 bases at J, with 17 bases in the middle. CDR1 is ENHRY and CDR2 is SYGVKD in the germline V gene. There are 15 residues in the CDR3. CDR3 sequence reads: CAISEYRDVSEGYTF. The CDR3 coding sequence is TGTGCCATCAGTGAGTATAGGGATGTCTCGGAAGGCTACACCTTC.

This chain links TRBV1 with TRBJ2-7; TRBD2, the D gene given by the table, was not confirmed from the DNA. TRBV1 is a pseudogene. The CDR3 has 16 residues. CDR3 DNA sequence: TGCACCAGCAGCCCGCCTAACGCGGGGGCCCTCTACGAGCAGTACTTC. Its translation is CTSSPPNAGALYEQYF.

This clone appeared a few times. The J gene is TRBJ1-6, the V gene TRBV10-1; the D is unclear. V lost 7 bases to trimming and J lost 12 bases, with 16 bases between them. This CDR3 region has 13 residues. Germline V CDR1 and CDR2: WNHNN, SYGVQD (reference sequence). CDR3 residues: CASTGRIPLPLHF. CDR3 sequence (DNA): TGCGCCAGCACCGGGCGTATTCCCCTACCCCTCCACTTT.

V gene TRBV9 combines with J gene TRBJ2-3; possible D gene TRBD1, 5 bases. Trimming removed 2 bases from V and 0 bases from J, with 13 bases in between. Germline lookup yields CDR1 SGDLS and CDR2 YYNGEE. The CDR3 contains 16 residues. This chain's CDR3 is CASSVGPSSSTDTQYF. The CDR3 DNA reads TGTGCCAGCAGCGTGGGGCCGTCGAGTAGCACAGATACGCAGTATTTT.

J is TRBJ1-1 and V is TRBV6-5; D is perhaps TRBD1 (6 bases). The V gene's germline CDR1 is MNHEY and CDR2 SVGAGI. The CDR3 is made up of 11 amino acids. V was pared by 7 bases and J by 6 bases, with 9 bases between. Here the CDR3 reads CASIQGSEAFF. CDR3 DNA sequence: TGTGCCAGCATCCAGGGGTCTGAAGCTTTCTTT.

The chain employs TRBV2 and TRBJ2-1; D perhaps matches TRBD1 (5 bases). The CDR3 contains 15 residues. Germline lookup yields CDR1 SNHLY and CDR2 FYNNEI. The V gene lost 4 bases and the J gene lost 0 bases, with 10 bases spanning the gap. The CDR3 nucleotides are TGTGCCAGCAGTGTAGGCCAGGGCTCCTACAATGAGCAGTTCTTC. Its protein product is CASSVGQGSYNEQFF.

This sequence joins TRBV7-3 and TRBJ2-7; 9 bases match TRBD1. The CDR3 spans 13 residues. Trimming cost V 5 bases and J 6 bases; bases outside gene matches: 5. CDR1 is SGHTA, CDR2 FQGTGA, per germline. CDR3 loop: CASSPGQGREQYF. DNA for the CDR3: TGTGCCAGCAGCCCGGGACAGGGTCGCGAGCAGTACTTC.

There are a few counts of this clone. The CDR3 coding sequence is TGTGCCAGCAGCCCGAGGGCCATAGCTAACTATGGCTACACCTTC. Protein product: CASSPRAIANYGYTF. The J gene is TRBJ1-2, the V gene TRBV7-9; D is uncertain. Germline CDR1 and CDR2: SEHNR and FQNEAQ (reference sequence). The CDR3 runs to 15 residues. V lost 5 bases and J 0 bases, leaving 13 bases between the germline ends.

This chain joins TRBV1 and TRBJ1-1. TRBV1 is described as a pseudogene. The length of the CDR3 is 16 residues. CDR3 amino acids: CTSSQDQQGGTTEAFF. Here the CDR3 DNA reads TGCACCAGCAGCCAAGATCAGCAGGGAGGTACAACTGAAGCTTTCTTT.

The chain employs TRBV11-3 and TRBJ2-3, with 7 bases fitting TRBD1. The CDR3 has 13 residues. V lost 5 bases to trimming and J lost 1 base; unmatched junction nucleotides: 0. The germline CDR1 and CDR2 sequences are SGHNT and YENEEA. CDR3 protein: CASSRGRTDTQYF. The CDR3 DNA sequence: TGTGCCAGCAGCAGGGGGCGCACAGATACGCAGTATTTT.

CDR3 coding DNA: TGTGCCAGTAGTATACCAGGGGGCATCACTGAAGCTTTCTTT. Protein product: CASSIPGGITEAFF. This chain connects TRBV19 to TRBJ1-1; TRBD1 aligns across 8 bases. From germline, CDR1 is LNHDA and CDR2 SQIVND (reference sequence). Trimming took 2 bases from V and 4 from J; bases not matched to a gene: 3. There are 14 residues in the CDR3.

This clone has more than one count but fewer than ten. The chain couples TRBV30 to TRBJ1-1; 10 bases are a match to TRBD1. V was clipped by 4 bases and J by 3 bases; unmatched bases: 5. The V gene's germline CDR1 is GTSNPN and CDR2 SVGIG (reference sequence). The CDR3 has 14 amino acids. The CDR3 is CAWKTGGAHTEAFF. The CDR3 nucleotides read TGTGCCTGGAAGACAGGGGGCGCACACACTGAAGCTTTCTTT.

The chain joins TRBV29-1 to TRBJ2-2, with D perhaps TRBD1 or TRBD2 (7 bases each). V lost 7 bases and J 6 bases, leaving 15 bases between the germline ends. This CDR3 spans 13 amino acids. The germline CDR1 and CDR2 sequences are SQVTM and ANQGSEA. In DNA, the CDR3 is TGCAGCGCCAACAGGGGAGGGGCCGGGGAGCTGTTTTTT. Translating gives CSANRGGAGELFF.

J is TRBJ2-5 and V is TRBV5-4; possible D gene TRBD2, 6 bases. Germline V gene data show CDR1 as SGHNT and CDR2 as YYREEE (reference sequence). The CDR3 runs 14 residues. Trimming took 4 bases from V and 2 from J, leaving 12 bases between them. The CDR3 DNA is TGTGCCAGCAGCCCTGGGACTCATCAAGAGACCCAGTACTTC. It is translated as CASSPGTHQETQYF.

The chain couples TRBV5-3 to TRBJ2-1, with 8 bases matching TRBD1. TRBV5-3 is flagged as an ORF with uncertain function. The length of the CDR3 is 16 residues. Trimming at V came to 5 bases and at J to 4 bases, leaving 11 bases not matched to a gene. CDR3 protein: CARRRDRQGTYNEQFF. DNA of the CDR3: TGTGCCAGAAGGAGGGATCGACAGGGGACTTACAATGAGCAGTTCTTC.

The V gene is TRBV30, the J gene TRBJ2-5, with a possible D match to TRBD2 (7 bases). The CDR3 contains 12 residues. CDR1 and CDR2 from the germline V gene are GTSNPN and SVGIG (reference sequence). The CDR3 bases are TGTGCACGCTCACAGGGAGGGGAGACCCAGTACTTC. Translating gives CARSQGGETQYF.

V gene TRBV5-4 combines with J gene TRBJ2-3; D is ambiguous. This CDR3 is 17 amino acids long. From germline, CDR1 is SGHNT and CDR2 YYREEE (reference sequence). V was clipped by 4 bases and J by 0 bases, with 18 bases between them. The CDR3 sequence is CASSESLSGSSTDTQYF. DNA of the CDR3: TGTGCCAGCAGCGAGAGTTTGAGTGGGTCTAGCACAGATACGCAGTATTTT.

The chain uses TRBV18 and TRBJ1-6, with 7 bases aligning to TRBD1. CDR1 is KGHSH, CDR2 LQKENI, per germline. J lost 7 bases, V lost 4 bases, and 4 bases had no gene match. This CDR3 is 14 amino acids long. CDR3 in amino acids: CASSHRDRNSPLHF. CDR3 nucleotide sequence: TGTGCCAGCTCACACCGGGACAGAAATTCACCCCTCCACTTT.

The CDR3 loop is CASSKSGVSETQYF. In nucleotides, the CDR3 is TGTGCCAGCAGTAAATCAGGGGTTAGCGAGACCCAGTACTTC. V and J are TRBV6-5 and TRBJ2-5; possible D gene TRBD1, 6 bases. V was trimmed by 5 bases and J by 5 bases, leaving 15 bases between them. CDR3 length equals 14 residues. The germline CDR1 and CDR2 sequences are MNHEY and SVGAGI.

The rearrangement joins TRBV9 to TRBJ2-6; D remains ambiguous. Trimming cost V 4 bases and J 8 bases, with 19 bases left between them. CDR3 length equals 16 residues. Germline V gene lookup returns CDR1 SGDLS and CDR2 YYNGEE. The CDR3 coding sequence is TGTGCCAGCAGCCCCCGTGGATCACGGCTGACCAACGTCCTGACTTTC. This sequence encodes CASSPRGSRLTNVLTF.